What follows are 13 T cell receptor beta chains derived from one specimen sequenced in a study of shared clonotypes between healthy human individuals (dated by TCRdb to between 2020 and 2021). Library preparation employed the immunoSEQ multiplex PCR assay. The clones in this table, taken by TCRdb from immuneACCESS, are in-frame only. Not every clone is retained; where verified, under half of the shortfall comes from an unresolved V gene, and the cause of the rest is unknown. This sample comprises about 680,000 clones, around 72% of them detected only once. The ten largest clones represent 1.8% of the sample. Sample: memory CD4+ T cells sorted from blood. The cell subset or site label, as the study defines it: CD45RA-negative fraction. The receptors come from a woman in her 30s in good health.

The chain combines TRBV7-8 with TRBJ2-5, with D perhaps assigned TRBD1 or TRBD2 (5 bases each). Trimming pared 5 bases from V and 5 bases from J, leaving 21 bases between. The CDR3 length is 16 residues. Germline assignment: CDR1 SGHVS and CDR2 FQNEAQ. The CDR3 here is CASSATRTQSRETQYF. The CDR3 coding sequence is TGTGCCAGCAGCGCCACTAGGACACAATCTCGGGAGACCCAGTACTTC.

The rearrangement uses TRBV10-1 and TRBJ2-5, with D uncertain. The CDR3 spans 14 residues. CDR1 and CDR2 (germline): WNHNN, SYGVQD (reference sequence). The V gene lost 8 bases and the J gene lost 5 bases, with 18 bases spanning the gap. The CDR3 DNA is TGCGCCAGCCCCCGGGCCCGGGTATGCGAGACCCAGTACTTC. Protein: CASPRARVCETQYF.

The V gene is TRBV6-5, the J gene TRBJ1-5, with no clear D. Per germline, CDR1 MNHEY and CDR2 SVGAGI. This CDR3 region has 15 residues. Trimming took 6 bases from V and 1 from J, leaving 13 bases between them. In DNA form, the CDR3 reads TGTGCCAGCAGACTTAAATATGACAGCAATCAGCCCCAGCATTTT. Translating gives CASRLKYDSNQPQHF.

The chain carries TRBV11-2 and TRBJ2-4; 7 bases agree with TRBD1. The ends lost 4 bases at V and 2 bases at J; junction bases unmatched: 8. The CDR3 covers 16 residues. Germline V gene lookup returns CDR1 SGHAT and CDR2 FQNNGV. This CDR3 reads CASSSTGTAPKNIQYF. The CDR3 nucleotides are TGTGCCAGCAGCTCGACGGGGACAGCTCCCAAAAACATTCAGTACTTC.

The V gene is TRBV7-5, the J gene TRBJ2-1. TRBV7-5 is reported as a pseudogene. The CDR3 runs to 14 residues. The chain's CDR3 is CVRSPGLSYNEQFF. CDR3 bases: TGTGTCAGAAGCCCGGGCTTATCCTACAATGAGCAGTTCTTC.

The chain uses TRBV6-6 and TRBJ1-1; 10 bases are shared with TRBD1. CDR3 length: 15 amino acids. Germline V lookup: CDR1 MNHNY, CDR2 SVGAGI (reference sequence). Losses at the gene ends were 2 bases for V and 3 bases for J; bases not matched to a gene: 3. This CDR3 is CASSYRQGADTEAFF. CDR3 coding DNA: TGTGCCAGCAGTTACCGACAGGGGGCGGACACTGAAGCTTTCTTT.

V and J are TRBV28 and TRBJ2-1; 10 bases fit TRBD2. Germline loops: CDR1 MDHEN, CDR2 SYDVKM. The CDR3 length is 15 residues. V trimming: 4 bases; J trimming: 6 bases; junction bases outside the gene matches: 6. The CDR3 protein is CASSWNSGRFNEQFF. In nucleotides, the CDR3 is TGTGCCAGCAGTTGGAATAGCGGGAGGTTCAATGAGCAGTTCTTC.

The chain recombines TRBV5-1 with TRBJ2-3; weak D call: TRBD2 (6 bases). Between the trimmed V and J ends, which lost 10 bases and 3 bases, there was a span of 21 bases. CDR1 and CDR2 (germline): SGHRS, YFSETQ. There are 15 residues in the CDR3. CDR3 residues: CACATVVAETDTQYF. CDR3 in DNA: TGCGCCTGTGCCACGGTGGTAGCGGAGACAGATACGCAGTATTTT.

This sequence joins TRBV9 and TRBJ2-5; D gene ambiguous. Germline V gene lookup returns CDR1 SGDLS and CDR2 YYNGEE. V was pared by 0 bases and J by 4 bases, with 13 bases between. This CDR3 is built from 15 residues. The CDR3 sequence: CASSVASVLAETQYF. The CDR3 DNA is TGTGCCAGCAGCGTAGCTAGTGTTCTGGCAGAGACCCAGTACTTC.

The chain employs TRBV2 and TRBJ2-3, with 7 bases aligning to TRBD2. The germline V gene has CDR1 SNHLY and CDR2 FYNNEI. V lost 4 bases and J lost 3; bases outside the gene matches: 7. The CDR3 is 15 amino acids. CDR3 residues: CASSAETSRTDTQYF. DNA of the CDR3: TGTGCCAGCAGTGCTGAGACTAGCAGGACAGATACGCAGTATTTT.

The chain links TRBV5-5 to TRBJ2-7; the match to TRBD1 covers 9 bases. Losses at the gene ends were 0 bases for V and 6 bases for J; bases not matched to a gene: 7. CDR1 and CDR2 from the germline V gene are SGHKS and YYEKEE (reference sequence). The CDR3 runs 15 residues. CDR3 DNA: TGTGCCAGCAGCTTGGCCGGGACAGGGAGGAGCGAGCAGTACTTC. This encodes CASSLAGTGRSEQYF.

CDR3 bases: TGTGCCAGCAGCTCGAAGACAGGGCCGGGACTAGCGCCCCTCGAGCAGTACTTC. It encodes CASSSKTGPGLAPLEQYF. The V and J genes are TRBV5-6 and TRBJ2-7; 10 bases map to TRBD2. V lost 3 bases, J lost 6 bases, and 18 bases stayed unmatched. The CDR3 runs 18 residues. CDR1 is SGHDT, CDR2 YYEEEE, per germline.

This chain joins TRBV5-1 and TRBJ2-7, with 7 bases matching TRBD2. From germline, CDR1 is SGHRS and CDR2 YFSETQ. The V and J ends lost 2 bases and 2 bases, in that order; junction bases with no gene match: 7. The CDR3 runs 15 residues. The CDR3 loop is CASSLGSGGPYEQYF. The CDR3 coding sequence is TGCGCCAGCAGCTTAGGGTCGGGGGGACCCTACGAGCAGTACTTC.